This T cell receptor beta chain is from a study of blood T cell repertoires in COVID-19. Study as a whole: The United States, Italy and Spain supplied acute and convalescent COVID-19 samples. From T cells, B-cell-depleted T cells, or PBMCs came the material, which was cDNA or gDNA.

The CDR3 contains 16 residues. V was pared by 3 bases and J by 7 bases, with 9 bases of the junction left unmatched. CDR1 and CDR2 from the germline V gene are KGHSH and LQKENI. Per the original data handling: Reference gene primer amplification gave estimated nucleated cell counts. The repertoire was sequenced with immunoSEQ multiplex PCR; TCRdb's copy has only in-frame clones and lacks some. The V and J calls and the clone size are those of that table, but D and trimming were determined from the DNA. The table records some 670,000 clones, 70% to 90% of them present only once. The rearrangement links TRBV18 to TRBJ2-2, with 9 nucleotides matching TRBD2. Sequenced material: peripheral blood. The clonotype comes from a woman aged 18-35 years with acute or convalescent COVID-19. The CDR3 DNA sequence: TGTGCCAGCTCACCCCTAGCGGGGTTGGCCAGCGGGGAGCTGTTTTTT. This encodes CASSPLAGLASGELFF. The variable domain in full, with the rest retrieved from reference TRBV18 and TRBJ2-2, is NAGVMQNPRHLVRRRGQEARLRCSPMKGHSHVYWYRQLPEEGLKFMVYLQKENIIDESGMPKERFSAEFPKEGPSILRIQQVVRGDSAAYFCASSPLAGLASGELFFGEGSRLTVL.